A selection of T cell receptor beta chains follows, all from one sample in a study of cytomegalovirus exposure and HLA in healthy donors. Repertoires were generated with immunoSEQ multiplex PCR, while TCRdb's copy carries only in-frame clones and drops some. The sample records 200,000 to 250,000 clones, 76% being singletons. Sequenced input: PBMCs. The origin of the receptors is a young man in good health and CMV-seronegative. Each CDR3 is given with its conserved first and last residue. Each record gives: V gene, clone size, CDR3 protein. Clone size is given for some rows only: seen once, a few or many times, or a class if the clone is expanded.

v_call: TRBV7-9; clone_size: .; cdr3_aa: CASSTTGGASTDGYTF
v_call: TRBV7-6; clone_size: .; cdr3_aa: CASSSVRQGASYNEQFF
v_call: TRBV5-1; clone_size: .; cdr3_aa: CASSLAWANSGNTIYF
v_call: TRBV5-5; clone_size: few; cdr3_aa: CASSLNAELPPGGYGYTF
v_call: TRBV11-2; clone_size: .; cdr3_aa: CASSAYPETSGRVYEQYF
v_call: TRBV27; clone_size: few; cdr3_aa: CASCPGSGNQPQHF
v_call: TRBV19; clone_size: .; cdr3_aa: CASSSDSINQPQHF
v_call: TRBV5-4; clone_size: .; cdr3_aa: CASTPYSGQGRYEQYF
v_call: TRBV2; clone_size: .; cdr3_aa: CASSLRDRAYEQYF
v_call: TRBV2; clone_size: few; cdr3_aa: CASSYPGDQPQHF
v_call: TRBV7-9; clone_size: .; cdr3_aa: CASSAGQGAEAFF
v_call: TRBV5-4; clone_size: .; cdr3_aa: CASSLPGSREQYF
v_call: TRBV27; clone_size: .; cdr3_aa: CASRRQFVGATDTQYF
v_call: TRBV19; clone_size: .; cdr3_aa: CASSRNRVRTGELFF
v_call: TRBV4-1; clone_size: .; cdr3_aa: CASSRGTGSYEQYF
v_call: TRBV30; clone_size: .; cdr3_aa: CAWSLGTSGTYEQYF
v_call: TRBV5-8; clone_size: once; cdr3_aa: CASSRNSQGGNNQPQHF
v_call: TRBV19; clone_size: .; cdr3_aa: CASTWGQSYNEQFF
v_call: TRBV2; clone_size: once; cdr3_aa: CASSSQGAGQPQHF
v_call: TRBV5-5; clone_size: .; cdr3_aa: CASSLDRGPYEQYF
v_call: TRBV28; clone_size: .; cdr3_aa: CASTDPNSGRSGEQFF
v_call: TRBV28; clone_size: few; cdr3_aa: CASSSGGRDTQYF
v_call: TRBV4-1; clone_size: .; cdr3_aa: CASSQESLAGGDFQETQYF
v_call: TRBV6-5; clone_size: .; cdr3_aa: CASSSFGTGSYEQYF
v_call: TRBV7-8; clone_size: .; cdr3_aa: CASSLNAGARGYTF
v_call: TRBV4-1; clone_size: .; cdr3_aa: CASSQVVGSRANTGELFF
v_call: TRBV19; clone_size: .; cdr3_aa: CAVVAASYNEQFF
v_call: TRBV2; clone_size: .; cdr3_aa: CASRPELAGAGSPLHF
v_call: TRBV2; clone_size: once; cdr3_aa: CATLSYLNLVNTGELFF
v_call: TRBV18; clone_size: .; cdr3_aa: CASSSGVGDGYTF
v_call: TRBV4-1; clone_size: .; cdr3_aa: CASSLHAGTGVNEQFF
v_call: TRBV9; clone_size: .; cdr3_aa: CASSVHSGVAGGNEQFF
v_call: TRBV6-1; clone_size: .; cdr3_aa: CASSATDRGGSGYTF
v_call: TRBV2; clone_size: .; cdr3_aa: CASRPDRASTYEQYF
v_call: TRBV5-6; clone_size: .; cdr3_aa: CASSLGLAGEQYF
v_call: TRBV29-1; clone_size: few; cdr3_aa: CSVSRGGDRAIYEQYF
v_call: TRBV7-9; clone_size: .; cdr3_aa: CASSRDRMGNEQFF
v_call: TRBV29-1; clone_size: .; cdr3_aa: CSVGAGRGDTQYF
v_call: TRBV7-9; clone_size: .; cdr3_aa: CASSPGLAGGGEQYF
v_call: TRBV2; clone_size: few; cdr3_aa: CASRRTSLGGDF
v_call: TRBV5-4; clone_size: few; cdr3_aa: CASSLQRVQETQYF
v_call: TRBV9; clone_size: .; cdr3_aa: CASSITSGELFF
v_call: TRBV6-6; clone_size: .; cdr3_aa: CASRSGTSGNQETQYF
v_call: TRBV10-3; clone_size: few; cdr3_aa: CAISGSMYEQYF
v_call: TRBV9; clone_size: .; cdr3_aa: CASSVGLQFPNYGYTF
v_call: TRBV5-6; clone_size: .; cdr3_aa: CASSLAHIRDRDSYEQYF
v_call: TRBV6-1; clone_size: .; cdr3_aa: CASSEVGGTGNEKLFF
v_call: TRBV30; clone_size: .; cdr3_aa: CAWSSDTTYEQYF
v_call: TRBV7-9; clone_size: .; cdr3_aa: CASSLGSAGGTQYF
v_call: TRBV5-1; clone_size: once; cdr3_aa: CASSLGEAKNIQYF
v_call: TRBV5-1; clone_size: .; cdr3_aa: CASSLEAAGQGYSGYTF
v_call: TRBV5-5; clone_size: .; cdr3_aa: CASSSGLAGGLGEQYF
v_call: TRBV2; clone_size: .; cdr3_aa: CASCFGTSGEDTQYF
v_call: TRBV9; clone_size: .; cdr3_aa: CASSPHVQTSGSNEQFF
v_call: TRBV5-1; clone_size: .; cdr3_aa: CASSLEITGQGTDTQYF
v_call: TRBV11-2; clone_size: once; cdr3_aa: CASSLPSSSGRNGELFF